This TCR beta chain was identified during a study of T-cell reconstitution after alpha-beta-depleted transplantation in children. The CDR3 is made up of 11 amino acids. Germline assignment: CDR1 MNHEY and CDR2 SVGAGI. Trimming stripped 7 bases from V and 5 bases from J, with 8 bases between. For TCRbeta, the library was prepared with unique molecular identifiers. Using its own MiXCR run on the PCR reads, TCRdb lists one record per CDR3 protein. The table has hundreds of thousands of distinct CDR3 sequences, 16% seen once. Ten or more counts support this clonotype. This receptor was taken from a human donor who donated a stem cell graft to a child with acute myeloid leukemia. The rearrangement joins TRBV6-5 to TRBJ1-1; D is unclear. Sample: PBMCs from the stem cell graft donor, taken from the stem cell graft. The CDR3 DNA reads TGTGCCAGCATCTCCAGGACTGAAGCTTTCTTT. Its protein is CASISRTEAFF.